These T cell receptor beta chains were read from a single sample in a study of Ad26.COV2.S vaccination and SARS-CoV-2 variants. TCRdb's table, derived via immunoSEQ multiplex PCR, lists solely in-frame clones and lacks some. The sample lists about 480,000 clones; 87% were seen once. The sample in question was peripheral blood, obtained in a trial of Ad26.COV2.S vaccine versus placebo. Receptors were obtained from a person between 18 and 65 years old who received the Ad26.COV2.S COVID-19 vaccine or a placebo. Each CDR3 is given with its conserved first and last residue. Fields, in order: CDR3 protein, CDR3 DNA, V gene, D gene, clone size, J gene. D genes are given only for firm matches. Size is omitted from some rows. Given values are once, few, many or a class for expanded clones.

CDR3aa: CASSALLGLPYEQYF; CDR3nt: TGTGCCAGTAGTGCCTTACTGGGGCTACCCTACGAGCAGTACTTC; v_gene: TRBV19; d_gene: -; abundance: -; j_gene: TRBJ2-7
CDR3aa: CASSKADTQYF; CDR3nt: TGTGCCAGTAGTAAGGCAGATACGCAGTATTTT; v_gene: TRBV19; d_gene: -; abundance: -; j_gene: TRBJ2-3
CDR3aa: CGAGANVLTF; CDR3nt: TGTGGGGCTGGGGCCAACGTCCTGACTTTC; v_gene: TRBV30; d_gene: -; abundance: -; j_gene: TRBJ2-6
CDR3aa: CASSEWPRALQFF; CDR3nt: TGTGCCAGCAGTGAATGGCCGCGAGCCCTTCAGTTCTTC; v_gene: TRBV6-1; d_gene: -; abundance: -; j_gene: TRBJ2-1
CDR3aa: CASSPIGDGYSNQPQHF; CDR3nt: TGTGCCAGCAGCCCCATCGGAGACGGCTATAGCAATCAGCCCCAGCATTTT; v_gene: TRBV7-9; d_gene: -; abundance: -; j_gene: TRBJ1-5
CDR3aa: CASSATGLDNEQFF; CDR3nt: TGTGCCAGCTCAGCGACAGGTTTAGACAATGAGCAGTTCTTC; v_gene: TRBV2; d_gene: -; abundance: -; j_gene: TRBJ2-1
CDR3aa: CASSLQPPYEQYF; CDR3nt: TGCGCCAGCAGCTTGCAGCCTCCCTACGAGCAGTACTTC; v_gene: TRBV5-1; d_gene: -; abundance: -; j_gene: TRBJ2-7
CDR3aa: CASSHRQGWRETQYF; CDR3nt: TGTGCCAGCAGCCACAGACAGGGTTGGCGGGAGACCCAGTACTTC; v_gene: TRBV28; d_gene: TRBD1; abundance: -; j_gene: TRBJ2-5
CDR3aa: CAISESLAGGVNEQFF; CDR3nt: TGTGCCATCAGTGAGTCGTTGGCGGGAGGGGTCAATGAGCAGTTCTTC; v_gene: TRBV10-3; d_gene: TRBD2; abundance: -; j_gene: TRBJ2-1
CDR3aa: CASSSGSGSSYNEQFF; CDR3nt: TGTGCCAGCAGCTCCGGTTCGGGGAGCTCCTACAATGAGCAGTTCTTC; v_gene: TRBV11-2; d_gene: -; abundance: -; j_gene: TRBJ2-1
CDR3aa: CASSQMGGQETQYF; CDR3nt: TGTGCCAGCAGTCAAATGGGGGGGCAAGAGACCCAGTACTTC; v_gene: TRBV6-6; d_gene: TRBD2; abundance: -; j_gene: TRBJ2-5
CDR3aa: CASSPYDRGAGNEQFF; CDR3nt: TGTGCCAGCAGTCCATATGACCGGGGGGCGGGGAATGAGCAGTTCTTC; v_gene: TRBV28; d_gene: -; abundance: -; j_gene: TRBJ2-1
CDR3aa: CASSLQTQGNEQFF; CDR3nt: TGCGCCAGCAGCTTACAAACCCAAGGGAATGAGCAGTTCTTC; v_gene: TRBV5-1; d_gene: -; abundance: -; j_gene: TRBJ2-1
CDR3aa: CGTGPAMSNQPQHF; CDR3nt: TGTGGAACCGGGCCGGCTATGAGCAATCAGCCCCAGCATTTT; v_gene: TRBV15; d_gene: -; abundance: -; j_gene: TRBJ1-5
CDR3aa: CARSELAGGDEQFF; CDR3nt: TGTGCCCGGTCGGAACTAGCGGGAGGAGACGAGCAGTTCTTC; v_gene: TRBV30; d_gene: TRBD2; abundance: -; j_gene: TRBJ2-1
CDR3aa: CASSPGGETQYF; CDR3nt: TGTGCCAGCAGCCCGGGGGGGGAGACCCAGTACTTC; v_gene: TRBV28; d_gene: TRBD2; abundance: -; j_gene: TRBJ2-5
CDR3aa: CASSYQGLGYGYTF; CDR3nt: TGTGCCAGCAGTTACCAGGGGCTGGGCTATGGCTACACCTTC; v_gene: TRBV6-2/TRBV6-3; d_gene: -; abundance: -; j_gene: TRBJ1-2
CDR3aa: CASSRDSSNQPQHF; CDR3nt: TGTGCCAGCAGTCGGGACAGCAGCAATCAGCCCCAGCATTTT; v_gene: TRBV6-4; d_gene: TRBD1; abundance: -; j_gene: TRBJ1-5
CDR3aa: CASSLAGGSQETQYF; CDR3nt: TGTGCCAGCAGCTTGGCAGGCGGGTCTCAAGAGACCCAGTACTTC; v_gene: TRBV5-6; d_gene: -; abundance: once; j_gene: TRBJ2-5
CDR3aa: CAWVRGTEQYF; CDR3nt: TGTGCCTGGGTGCGGGGTACCGAGCAGTACTTC; v_gene: TRBV30; d_gene: -; abundance: -; j_gene: TRBJ2-7
CDR3aa: CASSLAGLDTEAFF; CDR3nt: TGTGCCAGCAGCTTGGCAGGGCTGGACACTGAAGCTTTCTTT; v_gene: TRBV5-4; d_gene: -; abundance: -; j_gene: TRBJ1-1
CDR3aa: CASSLAGDAGYTF; CDR3nt: TGTGCCAGCAGTTTGGCGGGGGATGCTGGCTACACCTTC; v_gene: TRBV12-3/TRBV12-4; d_gene: -; abundance: -; j_gene: TRBJ1-2
CDR3aa: CASSAHSEAMNTGELFF; CDR3nt: TGTGCCAGCAGCGCCCACAGCGAAGCTATGAACACCGGGGAGCTGTTTTTT; v_gene: TRBV9; d_gene: -; abundance: -; j_gene: TRBJ2-2
CDR3aa: CSARISIEQFF; CDR3nt: TGCAGTGCTAGAATTAGTATTGAGCAGTTCTTC; v_gene: TRBV20-1; d_gene: -; abundance: -; j_gene: TRBJ2-1
CDR3aa: CASSYAGLGGNEQFF; CDR3nt: TGTGCCAGCAGTTACGCAGGGCTGGGTGGCAATGAGCAGTTCTTC; v_gene: TRBV6-6; d_gene: -; abundance: -; j_gene: TRBJ2-1
CDR3aa: CASSPIPGLAQEQFF; CDR3nt: TGCGCCAGCAGCCCTATCCCGGGACTAGCGCAGGAGCAGTTCTTC; v_gene: TRBV5-1; d_gene: TRBD2; abundance: once; j_gene: TRBJ2-1
CDR3aa: CASSQASADYNEQFF; CDR3nt: TGTGCCAGCAGCCAAGCCTCAGCGGACTACAATGAGCAGTTCTTC; v_gene: TRBV4-2; d_gene: -; abundance: -; j_gene: TRBJ2-1
CDR3aa: CASSLLAADLNEQFF; CDR3nt: TGTGCCAGCAGCTTGCTAGCGGCGGACCTCAATGAGCAGTTCTTC; v_gene: TRBV5-6; d_gene: TRBD2; abundance: -; j_gene: TRBJ2-1
CDR3aa: CASRLQGAYQETQYF; CDR3nt: TGTGCCAGCAGGTTACAGGGAGCGTACCAAGAGACCCAGTACTTC; v_gene: TRBV2; d_gene: -; abundance: -; j_gene: TRBJ2-5
CDR3aa: CASSIARTSGQETQYF; CDR3nt: TGTGCCAGTAGTATAGCGAGAACTAGCGGACAAGAGACCCAGTACTTC; v_gene: TRBV19; d_gene: TRBD2; abundance: -; j_gene: TRBJ2-5
CDR3aa: CASTPAGDYEQYF; CDR3nt: TGTGCCAGCACGCCCGCGGGAGACTACGAGCAGTACTTC; v_gene: TRBV6-5; d_gene: TRBD2; abundance: -; j_gene: TRBJ2-7
CDR3aa: CASKSRDWNSPLHF; CDR3nt: TGTGCCAGCAAGAGTCGGGACTGGAATTCACCCCTCCACTTT; v_gene: TRBV6-6; d_gene: -; abundance: -; j_gene: TRBJ1-6
CDR3aa: CASSGDPKETQYF; CDR3nt: TGTGCCAGCTCCGGGGACCCTAAAGAGACCCAGTACTTC; v_gene: TRBV6-5; d_gene: -; abundance: -; j_gene: TRBJ2-5
CDR3aa: CAWGRIAGITDTQYF; CDR3nt: TGTGCCTGGGGCAGGATTGCGGGGATCACAGATACGCAGTATTTT; v_gene: TRBV30; d_gene: -; abundance: few; j_gene: TRBJ2-3
CDR3aa: CASSYEGNTIYF; CDR3nt: TGTGCCAGCAGTTACGAGGGGAACACCATATATTTT; v_gene: TRBV6-2/TRBV6-3; d_gene: -; abundance: -; j_gene: TRBJ1-3
CDR3aa: CASSEYWDRPYEQYF; CDR3nt: TGTGCCAGCAGTGAATACTGGGACAGGCCCTACGAGCAGTACTTC; v_gene: TRBV6-1; d_gene: TRBD1; abundance: -; j_gene: TRBJ2-7
CDR3aa: CASSPPGQENSPLHF; CDR3nt: TGTGCCAGCAGCCCGCCGGGACAGGAAAATTCACCCCTCCACTTT; v_gene: TRBV9; d_gene: TRBD1; abundance: -; j_gene: TRBJ1-6
CDR3aa: CASSSDDRDYGYTF; CDR3nt: TGTGCCAGCAGCTCGGACGACAGGGACTATGGCTACACCTTC; v_gene: TRBV5-6; d_gene: TRBD1; abundance: -; j_gene: TRBJ1-2
CDR3aa: CASSVEGDTEAFF; CDR3nt: TGTGCCAGCAGTGTAGAGGGCGACACTGAAGCTTTCTTT; v_gene: TRBV2; d_gene: -; abundance: -; j_gene: TRBJ1-1
CDR3aa: CAWSASRGGRETQYF; CDR3nt: TGTGCCTGGAGTGCCTCGCGAGGGGGCCGAGAGACCCAGTACTTC; v_gene: TRBV30; d_gene: TRBD1; abundance: -; j_gene: TRBJ2-5
CDR3aa: CASSHPDGRRVTGELFF; CDR3nt: TGCGCCAGCAGTCACCCCGATGGAAGGCGGGTCACCGGGGAGCTGTTTTTT; v_gene: TRBV23-1; d_gene: -; abundance: -; j_gene: TRBJ2-2
CDR3aa: CAWRGAETSYEQYF; CDR3nt: TGTGCCTGGAGAGGGGCGGAGACCTCCTACGAGCAGTACTTC; v_gene: TRBV30; d_gene: -; abundance: -; j_gene: TRBJ2-7
CDR3aa: CASSLGGVQGRDTQYF; CDR3nt: TGTGCCAGCAGCTTAGGCGGGGTTCAGGGGCGAGATACGCAGTATTTT; v_gene: TRBV7-9; d_gene: -; abundance: few; j_gene: TRBJ2-3
CDR3aa: CAIGRLATGRRDEQYF; CDR3nt: TGTGCCATCGGTCGTTTGGCGACAGGGAGGCGGGACGAGCAGTACTTC; v_gene: TRBV10-3; d_gene: -; abundance: -; j_gene: TRBJ2-7
CDR3aa: CASSLSLQYNSPLHF; CDR3nt: TGTGCCAGCAGTTTAAGTCTTCAATATAATTCACCCCTCCACTTT; v_gene: TRBV28; d_gene: -; abundance: -; j_gene: TRBJ1-6
CDR3aa: CASSQEGGRGTGELFF; CDR3nt: TGCGCCAGCAGCCAAGAGGGGGGGCGCGGCACCGGGGAGCTGTTTTTT; v_gene: TRBV4-3; d_gene: -; abundance: few; j_gene: TRBJ2-2
CDR3aa: CASSPGTSGRLSYNEQFF; CDR3nt: TGCGCCAGCAGCCCCGGGACTAGCGGGAGACTTTCCTACAATGAGCAGTTCTTC; v_gene: TRBV5-1; d_gene: TRBD2; abundance: -; j_gene: TRBJ2-1
CDR3aa: CASSPWRDKRGSGANVLTF; CDR3nt: TGTGCCAGCTCACCATGGCGGGACAAGCGGGGCTCTGGGGCCAACGTCCTGACTTTC; v_gene: TRBV18; d_gene: -; abundance: -; j_gene: TRBJ2-6
CDR3aa: CASSLSQGGSTDTQYF; CDR3nt: TGTGCCAGCAGTTTAAGTCAGGGCGGAAGCACAGATACGCAGTATTTT; v_gene: TRBV28; d_gene: -; abundance: -; j_gene: TRBJ2-3
CDR3aa: CASSQVASGYEQYF; CDR3nt: TGCGCCAGCAGCCAAGTAGCGAGCGGCTACGAGCAGTACTTC; v_gene: TRBV4-1; d_gene: -; abundance: -; j_gene: TRBJ2-7
CDR3aa: CASKVGTEAFF; CDR3nt: TGTGCCAGTAAGGTAGGGACTGAAGCTTTCTTT; v_gene: TRBV2; d_gene: -; abundance: -; j_gene: TRBJ1-1
CDR3aa: CAISDTDGGEQYF; CDR3nt: TGTGCCATCAGTGACACCGATGGGGGCGAGCAGTACTTC; v_gene: TRBV10-3; d_gene: -; abundance: -; j_gene: TRBJ2-7
CDR3aa: CSATGQLEAFF; CDR3nt: TGCAGTGCTACGGGACAGCTTGAAGCTTTCTTT; v_gene: TRBV20-1; d_gene: TRBD1; abundance: -; j_gene: TRBJ1-1
CDR3aa: CASSLEPGRVYEQYF; CDR3nt: TGTGCCAGCAGCTTAGAACCGGGAAGGGTATACGAGCAGTACTTC; v_gene: TRBV11-2; d_gene: -; abundance: -; j_gene: TRBJ2-7
CDR3aa: CAWSATGTPHGELFF; CDR3nt: TGTGCCTGGAGTGCAACCGGGACTCCTCACGGGGAGCTGTTTTTT; v_gene: TRBV30; d_gene: -; abundance: -; j_gene: TRBJ2-2